This T cell receptor (beta chain) was profiled in a study of blood T cell repertoires in COVID-19 (dated by TCRdb to 2019 to 2021). In the study overall: The collaborator samples originated in the United States, Italy and Spain and spanned the acute and convalescent phases of COVID-19. Subjects who had been exposed to COVID-19, were actively infected with it, or had recovered from it provided the deeply sampled blood TCRbeta repertoires that made up the dataset. The prospective study material was composed of cDNA or gDNA derived from T cells, B-cell-depleted T cells, or PBMCs. Nearly every sample came with metadata listing a de-identified subject ID, COVID-19 status, age in years and sex. Where available, HLA class I and class II types were taken from metadata supplied by the sample provider and were not determined by assay-based typing. A freely available public database, intended as a resource for researchers studying the immune response to SARS-CoV-2, is where the repertoires were released. Samples came from the ongoing ImmuneRACE study (first 160 participants) plus 1,254 subjects from 6 global collaborators.

Beyond this particular receptor, the publication reports: Clinical and demographic metadata were provided uncurated, with the amount varying by source and participant.

In the prospective study, participants were about 18 to 90 years old, resided in fewer than 25 geographic areas of the United States, and were enrolled through a virtual design. In the prospective study, participants were assigned to cohorts based on the clinical history participants reported in a screening survey and a study questionnaire. ImmuneRACE Cohort 3 recovered participants were defined by two consecutive negative NP/OP PCR tests, healthcare professional clearance, or symptom resolution. Mobile phlebotomists in the prospective study collected whole blood, serum and a nasopharyngeal or oropharyngeal swab from every participant. Prospective study participants could optionally give additional blood draws and questionnaires over an approximately two-month period. Prospective study blood samples were shipped either frozen or at room temperature before DNA extraction. For this clone: The specificity of this receptor is unknown. Base-call qualities are not available, and no considerably larger clone is one nucleotide away.

The germline V gene (reference sequence) specifies SGHNT as CDR1 and YYREEE as CDR2. From cysteine to phenylalanine, the CDR3 is 15 amino acids long. The sequence is cut down to CDR3 DNA, 45 bases in frame from base 1. V is pruned by 5 bases and J by 1 base, leaving 6 bases of the junction without a gene match. The immunoSEQ Assay, a bias-controlled multiplex PCR, was used to amplify TCRbeta CDR3 regions from genomic DNA. In the paper's pipeline: Nucleated cell counts per sample were estimated from amplification of reference gene primers within the assay. Sequence reads were collapsed and filtered to measure the absolute abundance of every unique TCRbeta CDR3 rearrangement. For each sample, productive Simpson clonality was calculated as the square root of Simpson's diversity index across productive rearrangements. TCRdb holds this immuneACCESS table with in-frame rearrangements only. Some clones are missing; in checked studies, unresolved V genes explain under half, and the rest has no known cause. V and J calls plus clone size are reproduced from that table; the DNA served to infer D and trimming. The sample profile shows under 300,000 clones; around nine tenths of them were found once. Of the sample, under 2% is held by the ten largest clones.

The receptor was isolated from a woman aged 45 to 65 who had recovered from COVID-19. This receptor chain uses TRBV5-4 and TRBJ2-1; 7 bases in between match TRBD2. Sequencing input: PBMCs or T cells enriched from blood (not recorded which). The DNA reads as follows: TGTGCCAGCAGTTCACTAGCGCTATCCTACAATGAGCAGTTCTTC. Protein translation: CASSSLALSYNEQFF.